This T cell receptor (beta chain) came from a study of brain T cells in children with intractable seizures. The study, taken as a whole, reports: Patients' HCMV serostatus was unknown; virus specificity rests on CDR3 similarity alone.

Time point described: blood from clinic visit 5 months post-surgery; TSC patient then seizure free. Surgery cases with the highest brain T cell transcript signatures were chosen for sequencing. Patients received at least one anti-epileptic drug before surgery. The length of the CDR3 is 14 residues. Germline V gene lookup returns CDR1 MNHEY and CDR2 SVGAGI. Trimming removed 4 bases at V and 4 bases at J, with 13 bases between. The repertoire was sequenced with immunoSEQ multiplex PCR; TCRdb's copy has only in-frame clones and lacks some. The sample records hundreds of thousands of clones, approximately 93% being singletons. Notes on this clone: Its antigen remains unknown.

Sequences were derived from peripheral blood, sampled less than 6 months after surgery. The gene calls are TRBV6-5 and TRBJ1-2; no firm D call. The TCR originated in a boy in the first two years of life with tuberous sclerosis and intractable seizures. CDR3 region: CASSFIRPRYGYTF. The CDR3 DNA follows: TGTGCCAGCAGTTTTATTAGACCCCGCTATGGCTACACCTTC.